This TCR beta chain was identified in a study of shared clonotypes between healthy human individuals. Germline V gene data show CDR1 as SGHAT and CDR2 as FQNNGV. V gave up 2 bases and J gave up 6 bases; unmatched junction bases: 16. CDR3 length equals 19 residues. The data were produced by immunoSEQ multiplex PCR, yet TCRdb's version contains in-frame clones alone and is incomplete. The sample has some 500,000 clones; about 96% are singletons. The sequenced material came from naive CD4+ T cells sorted from blood. This sample's subset: CD45RA+ positively selected. The sequence came from a woman in her twenties or thirties in good health. V and J are TRBV11-2 and TRBJ2-1; the match to TRBD2 covers 10 bases. The CDR3 DNA sequence: TGTGCCAGCAGCTTATTCGGGCTAGCGGGAGTATGGACCGGCAATGAGCAGTTCTTC. Translating it yields CASSLFGLAGVWTGNEQFF.